What follows is one T cell receptor beta chain and its context. Its target is not known. Via MiXCR, TCRdb re-called the RT-PCR reads, giving one row per CDR3 protein. The sample records fewer than 250,000 distinct CDR3 sequences, approximately 15% being singletons. The sample originates from a study of response to subunit inactivated influenza vaccine. Study-wide points: After each seasonal influenza vaccination, few new T cells are recruited, the authors suggested.

Germline CDR1 MGHRA, CDR2 YSYEKL. This CDR3 has 18 amino acids. The ends lost 2 bases at V and 3 bases at J; junction bases unmatched: 10. The specimen comprised CD8+ T cells sorted from PBMCs, sampled approximately 5 days after vaccination. This chain links TRBV4-1 with TRBJ2-3; 11 bases are a match to TRBD2. The sequence was collected from a man in his fifties or sixties who received an inactivated influenza vaccine. CDR3 region: CASSQTPQLAGETDTQYF. The CDR3, as DNA: TGCGCCAGCAGCCAAACCCCTCAACTAGCGGGGGAGACAGATACGCAGTATTTT.